Each of the 31 T cell receptor beta chains below was sequenced from the same sample in a study of blood T cells in healthy people across ages. A second PCR of 7 to 11 cycles used a sample-barcoded 5' primer and a J-beta primer mix. TCRdb recomputed calls from the 5' RACE reads with MiXCR, one row per CDR3 protein. This table holds 1.5 million to 1.9 million distinct CDR3 sequences, around 40% found once. Source material: blood. These receptors originate from a woman aged 18-29 years in good health.

This clonotype occurred a few times. The rearrangement joins TRBV2 to TRBJ2-4; no clear D. V was clipped by 2 bases and J by 8 bases, with 7 bases between them. The CDR3 sequence is 12 residues long. The germline gives CDR1 SNHLY, CDR2 FYNNEI. CDR3 DNA: TGTGCCAGCAGTGAATCGGCTTACATTCAGTACTTC. This encodes CASSESAYIQYF.

The CDR3 DNA reads as TGTGCCTGGACCCTGGACAGATTCTACGAGCAGTACTTC. It translates to CAWTLDRFYEQYF. The chain recombines TRBV30 with TRBJ2-7; possible D gene TRBD1, 6 bases. The CDR3 runs to 13 residues. Germline V gives CDR1 GTSNPN, CDR2 SVGIG (reference sequence). The V and J ends lost 4 bases and 3 bases respectively, with 13 bases between them. Looking up the rest from reference TRBV30 and TRBJ2-7 gives the full variable domain: SQTIHQWPATLVQPVGSPLSLECTVEGTSNPNLYWYRQAAGRGLQLLFYSVGIGQISSEVPQNLSASRPQDRQFILSSKKLLLSDSGFYLCAWTLDRFYEQYFGPGTRLTVT.

This clonotype was found a few times. The chain joins TRBV7-3 to TRBJ2-1; TRBD2 matches at 11 bases. J gave up 3 bases and V 1 base, and 2 bases lay outside the gene matches. Germline V gives CDR1 SGHTA, CDR2 FQGTGA. This CDR3 is built from 16 residues. The chain's CDR3 is CASSLKGLAVYNEQFF. CDR3 nucleotides: TGTGCCAGCAGCTTAAAGGGACTAGCGGTCTACAATGAGCAGTTCTTC.

J is TRBJ2-1 and V is TRBV20-1; 8 bases fit TRBD2. Trimming at V came to 1 base and at J to 7 bases, leaving 9 bases not matched to a gene. CDR1 and CDR2 from the germline V gene are DFQATT and SNEGSKA (reference sequence). The CDR3 runs to 15 residues. The CDR3: CSARASGLRGNEQFF. The CDR3, as DNA: TGCAGTGCTAGAGCTAGCGGGCTTCGGGGGAATGAGCAGTTCTTC.

This clonotype was picked up one time. The chain has TRBV12-3 or TRBV12-4 and TRBJ1-5; TRBD1 might be the D (5 bases). V dropped 6 bases and J dropped 0 bases, with 18 bases sitting between them. CDR3 length: 17 amino acids. DNA for the CDR3: TGTGCCAGCAGCGGGGGGTCCCTCTCGAATAGCAATCAGCCCCAGCATTTT. It yields the protein CASSGGSLSNSNQPQHF.

The J gene is TRBJ2-3, the V gene TRBV29-1, with D unclear. The V end lost 7 bases, the J end lost 0 bases, and 11 bases lay between the germline ends. The CDR3 totals 13 residues. Germline CDR1 SQVTM, CDR2 ANQGSEA. The CDR3 protein is CSAATTSTDTQYF. The CDR3 region has the DNA TGCAGCGCGGCGACAACTAGCACAGATACGCAGTATTTT.

The V gene is TRBV12-3 or TRBV12-4, the J gene TRBJ2-2; possibly TRBD1 for D (6 bases). This CDR3 has 14 residues. The V end lost 4 bases, the J end lost 3 bases, and 9 bases lay between the germline ends. DNA for the CDR3: TGTGCCAGCAGTTGGGACACATACACCGGGGAGCTGTTTTTT. Its translation: CASSWDTYTGELFF.

The genes are TRBV6-2 or TRBV6-3 and TRBJ2-1; the match to TRBD2 covers 7 bases. Unmatched junction bases numbered 13, after V lost 6 bases and J lost 2 bases. The germline CDR1 and CDR2 sequences are MNHEY and SVGEGT. CDR3 length: 17 amino acids. In DNA form, the CDR3 reads TGTGCCAGCAGCTCTCCGACACAGAGCGGGGCCTACAATGAGCAGTTCTTC. Residues: CASSSPTQSGAYNEQFF.

This rearrangement joins TRBV27 to TRBJ2-1, with TRBD2 matching over 10 bases. The ends lost 5 bases at V and 8 bases at J; junction bases unmatched: 6. The CDR3 has 14 residues. Per germline, CDR1 MNHEY and CDR2 SMNVEV (reference sequence). DNA of the CDR3: TGTGCCAGCAGTGCTAGCGGGAGACTCTATGAGCAGTTCTTC. It specifies CASSASGRLYEQFF.

The J gene is TRBJ1-1, the V gene TRBV7-2; 7 bases fit TRBD1. CDR3 size: 16 residues. Losses at the gene ends were 3 bases for V and 1 base for J; bases not matched to a gene: 8. CDR1 is SGHTA, CDR2 FQGNSA, per germline. The CDR3: CASSLQGVSRNTEAFF. CDR3 bases: TGTGCCAGCAGCTTGCAGGGGGTCAGTCGGAACACTGAAGCTTTCTTT.

The chain has TRBV27 and TRBJ2-7; D gene ambiguous. V lost 2 bases and J lost 2, with 7 bases in between. Looked up from germline, CDR1 is MNHEY and CDR2 is SMNVEV (reference sequence). This CDR3 region has 13 residues. CDR3 DNA sequence: TGTGCCAGCAGTTTAACACCAGCCTACGAGCAGTACTTC. Translation: CASSLTPAYEQYF.

V and J are TRBV7-9 and TRBJ1-1; 8 bases line up with TRBD1. The V gene end was trimmed by 1 base and the J gene end by 1 base; junction bases not matched to a gene: 8. The CDR3 sequence is 17 residues long. The V gene's germline CDR1 is SEHNR and CDR2 FQNEAQ (reference sequence). The CDR3 sequence is CASSLVGPGGRNTEAFF. DNA for the CDR3: TGTGCCAGCAGCTTAGTGGGGCCAGGGGGCAGGAACACTGAAGCTTTCTTT.

This chain links TRBV6-1 with TRBJ1-1; D ambiguous. CDR1 is MNHNS and CDR2 is SASEGT in the germline V gene. The V end was cut by 7 bases, the J end by 9 bases, with 15 bases between. This CDR3 region has 12 residues. DNA for the CDR3: TGTGCCAGCATATCTCTGTCGGGTCAAGCTTTCTTT. It yields the protein CASISLSGQAFF.

This clonotype was seen just once. The chain recombines TRBV7-2 with TRBJ1-1; D is perhaps TRBD1 (5 bases). CDR3 length equals 18 residues. CDR1 is SGHTA and CDR2 is FQGNSA in the germline V gene. Trimming removed 1 base from V and 3 bases from J, with 21 bases in between. For the CDR3, the DNA is TGTGCCAGCAGCTTAGACGTTTTTGTGGGGGGTTTGGACACTGAAGCTTTCTTT. Protein sequence: CASSLDVFVGGLDTEAFF.

For the CDR3, the DNA is TGTGCCAGCAGTGTGTTGGTCGGTAGGACTGAAGCTTTCTTT. This gives the protein CASSVLVGRTEAFF. This chain uses TRBV27 with TRBJ1-1, with D unclear. CDR1 and CDR2 from the germline V gene are MNHEY and SMNVEV (reference sequence). Trimming pared 5 bases from V and 5 bases from J, leaving 15 bases between. This CDR3 is 14 amino acids long.

This clonotype appeared a few times. The J gene is TRBJ2-5, the V gene TRBV5-1, with 10 bases aligning to TRBD2. Trimming cost V 4 bases and J 5 bases; bases outside gene matches: 8. CDR3 length: 15 amino acids. In germline, CDR1 is SGHRS, CDR2 YFSETQ. The CDR3 DNA is TGCGCCAGCAGCATGAACCGACTAGCGGGTGAGACCCAGTACTTC. Translating gives CASSMNRLAGETQYF.

The V call is TRBV7-9, the J call TRBJ2-1; TRBD2 matches at 11 bases. V lost 1 base to trimming and J lost 6 bases; unmatched junction nucleotides: 5. Germline V CDR1 and CDR2: SEHNR, FQNEAQ (reference sequence). CDR3 length: 16 residues. This chain's CDR3 is CASSLGASGRTNEQFF. The DNA of the CDR3 is TGTGCCAGCAGCTTAGGGGCTAGCGGGAGGACCAATGAGCAGTTCTTC.

The chain has TRBV7-9 and TRBJ2-3; no clear D. Germline values: CDR1 SEHNR, CDR2 FQNEAQ (reference sequence). The CDR3 loop spans 15 amino acids. V was clipped by 6 bases and J by 2 bases, with 15 bases between them. Written as DNA, the CDR3 is TGTGCCAGCAGGGGGTGGACCCGTTTCACAGATACGCAGTATTTT. Translation gives CASRGWTRFTDTQYF.

This clonotype was picked up a small number of times. V is TRBV7-9 and J is TRBJ2-1; 8 nucleotides match TRBD1. Germline-derived CDR1 and CDR2 are SEHNR and FQNEAQ (reference sequence). The V gene end was trimmed by 0 bases and the J gene end by 7 bases; junction bases not matched to a gene: 5. This CDR3 spans 15 amino acids. CDR3 nucleotides: TGTGCCAGCAGCTTAGCCCAGGGGGCCGGGAATGAGCAGTTCTTC. Protein product: CASSLAQGAGNEQFF.

V gene TRBV4-1 combines with J gene TRBJ2-7; maybe TRBD2 (5 bases). The ends were cut back, 0 bases at V and 0 bases at J, with 12 bases in the middle. The CDR3 consists of 16 residues. CDR1 and CDR2 (germline): MGHRA, YSYEKL. CDR3 bases: TGCGCCAGCAGCCAAGATCTGAGGGAGAGCTCCTACGAGCAGTACTTC. It is translated as CASSQDLRESSYEQYF.

The chain employs TRBV11-3 and TRBJ2-7; perhaps TRBD1 as D (6 bases). V lost 4 bases, J lost 1 base, and 14 bases lay in between. CDR3 length: 15 residues. Germline loops: CDR1 SGHNT, CDR2 YENEEA. The CDR3 bases are TGTGCCAGCAGCTGGGGATCAGGGGCTTCCTACGAGCAGTACTTC. It translates to CASSWGSGASYEQYF.

This clonotype has only a few counts. This rearrangement joins TRBV2 to TRBJ2-1, with D unresolved. Trimming removed 2 bases at V and 0 bases at J, with 8 bases between. CDR3 length: 15 amino acids. CDR1 is SNHLY, CDR2 FYNNEI, per germline. CDR3 loop: CASSELRGSYNEQFF. The CDR3 DNA is TGTGCCAGCAGTGAACTGCGAGGCTCCTACAATGAGCAGTTCTTC. Together with reference TRBV2 and TRBJ2-1, the CDR3 gives the full variable domain: EPEVTQTPSHQVTQMGQEVILRCVPISNHLYFYWYRQILGQKVEFLVSFYNNEISEKSEIFDDQFSVERPDGSNFTLKIRSTKLEDSAMYFCASSELRGSYNEQFFGPGTRLTVL.

There are a few counts of this clonotype. V is TRBV27 and J is TRBJ2-7; TRBD2 aligns across 8 bases. Germline CDR1 and CDR2: MNHEY and SMNVEV (reference sequence). V trimming: 6 bases; J trimming: 0 bases; junction bases outside the gene matches: 7. The CDR3 is made up of 15 amino acids. CDR3 amino acids: CASSLRLAISYEQYF. The DNA for the CDR3 is TGTGCCAGCAGCTTGAGACTAGCGATCTCCTACGAGCAGTACTTC.

This clonotype has only a few counts. A read error may produce the germline difference seen at one junction end. The rearrangement joins TRBV29-1 to TRBJ1-1; the match to TRBD1 covers 7 bases. Germline V gives CDR1 SQVTM, CDR2 ANQGSEA. The CDR3 runs to 15 residues. The CDR3 protein is CGVEVQGRENTEAFF. CDR3 bases: TGCGGCGTGGAAGTACAGGGGAGAGAGAACACTGAAGCTTTCTTT.

The chain employs TRBV7-9 and TRBJ1-1, with 9 bases matching TRBD1. This CDR3 is 18 amino acids long. V dropped 2 bases and J dropped 3; count of bases not matched to a gene: 13. Germline V gene sequence: CDR1 SEHNR, CDR2 FQNEAQ (reference sequence). The chain's CDR3 is CASSLPVRQGGVYTEAFF. The CDR3 DNA reads as TGTGCCAGCAGCTTACCCGTTCGACAGGGGGGAGTTTACACTGAAGCTTTCTTT.

This clonotype has at least ten counts. The genes are TRBV7-9 and TRBJ1-4; D is perhaps TRBD1 (5 bases). The CDR3 is made up of 14 amino acids. Trimming stripped 4 bases from V and 4 bases from J, with 10 bases between. Germline assignment: CDR1 SEHNR and CDR2 FQNEAQ (reference sequence). CDR3 amino acids: CASSSTGVNEKLFF. CDR3 nucleotides: TGTGCCAGCAGCTCAACGGGGGTTAATGAAAAACTGTTTTTT.

This clonotype turned up a few times. The rearrangement links TRBV5-1 to TRBJ2-1, with TRBD2 matching over 9 bases. Looked up from germline, CDR1 is SGHRS and CDR2 is YFSETQ. J was trimmed by 7 bases and V by 5 bases; bases with no gene match: 7. CDR3 length: 14 residues. The CDR3 DNA reads as TGCGCCAGCAGGGTAGCGGGAGCAAAGAATGAGCAGTTCTTC. This sequence encodes CASRVAGAKNEQFF.

At least ten counts were recorded for this clonotype. The J gene is TRBJ2-1, the V gene TRBV4-1; TRBD1 agrees at 8 bases. The germline gives CDR1 MGHRA, CDR2 YSYEKL. The V and J ends lost 1 base and 7 bases, in that order; junction bases with no gene match: 6. CDR3 length equals 15 residues. The CDR3 region is CASSQGGRGRNEQFF. Written as DNA, the CDR3 is TGCGCCAGCAGCCAAGGAGGCAGGGGGCGTAATGAGCAGTTCTTC.

This chain uses TRBV30 with TRBJ2-1; D ambiguous. CDR1 GTSNPN and CDR2 SVGIG come from the germline V gene (reference sequence). V shed 1 base and J shed 11 bases, with 15 bases lying between them. The CDR3 totals 13 residues. This CDR3 is CAWSGELTQKQFF. CDR3 DNA sequence: TGTGCCTGGAGTGGAGAGCTGACCCAAAAGCAGTTCTTC.

This chain joins TRBV4-3 and TRBJ2-5, with D possibly called TRBD1 or TRBD2 (5 bases each). Trimming shortened V by 4 bases and J by 1 base, and 13 bases separated the two germline ends. Germline V gives CDR1 LGHNA, CDR2 YSLEER. This CDR3 has 15 residues. This CDR3 is CASSPGPRSQETQYF. CDR3 coding DNA: TGCGCCAGCAGCCCGGGACCGCGATCCCAAGAGACCCAGTACTTC.

In the case of this clonotype: Possible read error: a much larger clone is one base away. The chain joins TRBV4-1 to TRBJ2-3, with D hard to call. Germline V CDR1 and CDR2: MGHRA, YSYEKL. The CDR3 is 15 amino acids. The CDR3 sequence: CASNQETPTTDTQYF. Here the CDR3 DNA reads TGCGCCAGCAACCAAGAGACTCCGACTACAGATACGCAGTATTTT.